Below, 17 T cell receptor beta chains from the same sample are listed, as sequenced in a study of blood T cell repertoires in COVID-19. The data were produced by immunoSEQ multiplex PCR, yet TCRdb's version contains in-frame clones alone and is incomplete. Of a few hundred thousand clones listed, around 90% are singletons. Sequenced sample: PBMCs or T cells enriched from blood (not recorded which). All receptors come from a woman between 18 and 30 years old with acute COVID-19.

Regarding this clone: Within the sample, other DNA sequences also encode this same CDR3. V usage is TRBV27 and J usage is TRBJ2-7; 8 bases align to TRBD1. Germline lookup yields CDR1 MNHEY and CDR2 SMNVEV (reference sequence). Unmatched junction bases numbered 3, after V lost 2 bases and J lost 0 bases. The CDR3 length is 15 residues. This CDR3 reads CASSLVQGGSYEQYF. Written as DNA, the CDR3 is TGTGCCAGCAGTTTAGTACAGGGGGGCTCCTACGAGCAGTACTTC.

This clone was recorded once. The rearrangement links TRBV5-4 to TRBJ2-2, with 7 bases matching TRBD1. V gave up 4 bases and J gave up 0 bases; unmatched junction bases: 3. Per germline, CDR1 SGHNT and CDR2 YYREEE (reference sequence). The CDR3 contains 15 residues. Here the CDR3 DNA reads TGTGCCAGCAGCCCCGGGACAGCGAACACCGGGGAGCTGTTTTTT. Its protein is CASSPGTANTGELFF.

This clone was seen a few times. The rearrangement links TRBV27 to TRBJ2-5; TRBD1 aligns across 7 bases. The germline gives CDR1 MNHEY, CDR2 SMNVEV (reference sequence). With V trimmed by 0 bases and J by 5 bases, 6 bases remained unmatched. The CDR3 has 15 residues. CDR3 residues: CASSLSDRVGETQYF. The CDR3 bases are TGTGCCAGCAGTTTATCAGACAGGGTAGGGGAGACCCAGTACTTC.

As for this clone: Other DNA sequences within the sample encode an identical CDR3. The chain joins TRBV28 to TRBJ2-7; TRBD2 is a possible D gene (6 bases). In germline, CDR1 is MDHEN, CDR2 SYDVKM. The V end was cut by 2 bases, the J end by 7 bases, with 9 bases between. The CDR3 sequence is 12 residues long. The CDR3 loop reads CASSLEGREQYF. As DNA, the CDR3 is TGTGCCAGCAGTTTAGAGGGGAGGGAGCAGTACTTC.

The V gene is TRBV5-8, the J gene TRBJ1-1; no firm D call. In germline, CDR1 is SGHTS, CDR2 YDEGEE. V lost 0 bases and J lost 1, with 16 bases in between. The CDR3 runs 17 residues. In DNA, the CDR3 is TGTGCCAGCAGCTTGGCCCTTTTCTACAGTGGGAACACTGAAGCTTTCTTT. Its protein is CASSLALFYSGNTEAFF.

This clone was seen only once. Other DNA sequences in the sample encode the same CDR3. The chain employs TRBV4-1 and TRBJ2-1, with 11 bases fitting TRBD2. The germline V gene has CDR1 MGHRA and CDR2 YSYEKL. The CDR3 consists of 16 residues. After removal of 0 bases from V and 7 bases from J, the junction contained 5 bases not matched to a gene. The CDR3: CASSQDRASGRNEQFF. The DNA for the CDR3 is TGCGCCAGCAGCCAAGATAGGGCTAGCGGGAGGAATGAGCAGTTCTTC.

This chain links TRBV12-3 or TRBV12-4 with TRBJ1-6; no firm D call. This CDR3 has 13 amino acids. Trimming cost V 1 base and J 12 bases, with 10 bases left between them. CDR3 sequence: CASSLDSAGPLHF. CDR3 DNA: TGTGCCAGCAGTTTAGATTCAGCGGGACCCCTCCACTTT.

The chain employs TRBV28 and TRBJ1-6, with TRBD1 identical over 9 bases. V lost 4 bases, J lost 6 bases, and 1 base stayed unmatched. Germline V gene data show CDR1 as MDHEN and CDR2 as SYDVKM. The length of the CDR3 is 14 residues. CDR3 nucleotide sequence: TGTGCCAGCAGTTACAGGGGGCTTAATTCACCCCTCCACTTT. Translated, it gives CASSYRGLNSPLHF.

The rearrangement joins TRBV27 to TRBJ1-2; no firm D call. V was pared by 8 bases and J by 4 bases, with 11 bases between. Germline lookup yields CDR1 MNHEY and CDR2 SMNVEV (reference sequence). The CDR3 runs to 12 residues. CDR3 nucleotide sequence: TGTGCCAGCCGGGTTTACGGCTATGGCTACACCTTC. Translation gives CASRVYGYGYTF.

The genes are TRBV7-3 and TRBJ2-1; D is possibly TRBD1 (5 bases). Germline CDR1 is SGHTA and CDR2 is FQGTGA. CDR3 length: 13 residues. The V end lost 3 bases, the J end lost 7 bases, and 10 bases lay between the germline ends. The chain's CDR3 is CASSLGLPNEQFF. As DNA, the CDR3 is TGTGCCAGCAGCTTGGGGCTTCCTAATGAGCAGTTCTTC.

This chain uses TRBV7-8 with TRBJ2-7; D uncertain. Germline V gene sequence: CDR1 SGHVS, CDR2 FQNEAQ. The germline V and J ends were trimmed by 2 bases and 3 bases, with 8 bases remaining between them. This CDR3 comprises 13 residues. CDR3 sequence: CASSLLAFYEQYF. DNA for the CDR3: TGTGCCAGCAGCTTATTAGCTTTCTACGAGCAGTACTTC.

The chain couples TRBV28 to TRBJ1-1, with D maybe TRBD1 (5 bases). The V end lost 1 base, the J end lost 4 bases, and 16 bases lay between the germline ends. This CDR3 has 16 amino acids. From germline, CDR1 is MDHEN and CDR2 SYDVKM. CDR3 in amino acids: CASSLYQGELGTEAFF. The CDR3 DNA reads TGTGCCAGCAGTTTATATCAGGGCGAGTTGGGCACTGAAGCTTTCTTT.

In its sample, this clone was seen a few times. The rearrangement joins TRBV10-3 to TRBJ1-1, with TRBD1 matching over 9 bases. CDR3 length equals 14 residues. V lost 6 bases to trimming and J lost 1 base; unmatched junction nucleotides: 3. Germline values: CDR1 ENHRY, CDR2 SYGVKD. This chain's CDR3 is CAIRGQGWNTEAFF. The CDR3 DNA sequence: TGTGCCATCAGGGGACAGGGTTGGAACACTGAAGCTTTCTTT.

In nucleotides, the CDR3 is TGTGCCAGCTCACCCAGGAGGGATGCCTACGAGCAGTACTTC. Translation: CASSPRRDAYEQYF. The rearrangement uses TRBV18 and TRBJ2-7, with a possible D match to TRBD2 (6 bases). The germline V gene encodes CDR1 KGHSH and CDR2 LQKENI. The CDR3 covers 14 residues. V gave up 3 bases and J gave up 2 bases, with 11 bases separating them.

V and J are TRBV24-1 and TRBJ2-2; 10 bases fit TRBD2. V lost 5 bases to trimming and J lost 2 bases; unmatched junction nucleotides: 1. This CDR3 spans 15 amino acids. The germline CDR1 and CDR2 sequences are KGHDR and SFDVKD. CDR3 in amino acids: CATSVAGGNTGELFF. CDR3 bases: TGTGCCACCAGTGTAGCGGGAGGTAACACCGGGGAGCTGTTTTTT.

The CDR3 bases are TGTGCCAGCAGGGCAGGGGGGAACTATGGCTACACCTTC. It codes for CASRAGGNYGYTF. The chain recombines TRBV6-5 with TRBJ1-2; TRBD1 matches 7 bases. The CDR3 has 13 residues. V trimming: 6 bases; J trimming: 2 bases; junction bases outside the gene matches: 3. Looked up from germline, CDR1 is MNHEY and CDR2 is SVGAGI.

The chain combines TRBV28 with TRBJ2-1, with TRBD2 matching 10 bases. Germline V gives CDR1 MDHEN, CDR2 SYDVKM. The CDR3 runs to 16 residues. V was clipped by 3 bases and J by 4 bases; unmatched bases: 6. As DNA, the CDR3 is TGTGCCAGCAGTTTCACGAGTAGCGGGAGGTACAATGAGCAGTTCTTC. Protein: CASSFTSSGRYNEQFF.